Following are 3 T cell receptor beta chains from one sample sequenced in a study of blood T cells in healthy people across ages. It was with a sample-barcoded 5' primer and a J-beta primer mix that a second PCR of about 7 to 12 cycles was run. A single record per CDR3 protein comes from TCRdb applying MiXCR to the 5' RACE reads. The profile shows a few hundred thousand distinct CDR3 sequences, over 25% of them singletons. The same data also contributed to another study, on T cells of mothers and their children.

Sample: blood. These TCRs come from a boy aged 2-9 years in good health.

This sequence joins TRBV7-9 and TRBJ2-3, with D hard to call. V lost 8 bases, J lost 4 bases, and 7 bases lay in between. This CDR3 contains 11 residues. The V gene's germline CDR1 is SEHNR and CDR2 FQNEAQ (reference sequence). The CDR3 protein is CASRVSDTQYF. CDR3 DNA: TGTGCCAGCCGGGTCTCAGATACGCAGTATTTT.

This clonotype has more than one count but fewer than ten. The J gene is TRBJ2-2, the V gene TRBV6-5; a weak D match, TRBD2 (6 bases). The CDR3 length is 15 residues. V was cut by 7 bases and J by 6 bases, with 18 bases left in between. Germline CDR1 MNHEY, CDR2 SVGAGI. The CDR3 nucleotides are TGTGCCAGCAACACCGCCCGGGGAGGATCCGGGGAGCTGTTTTTT. Protein sequence: CASNTARGGSGELFF.

This clonotype has just a few counts. V usage is TRBV6-2 or TRBV6-3 and J usage is TRBJ1-4; D unresolved. This CDR3 comprises 16 residues. Per germline, CDR1 MNHEY and CDR2 SVGEGT. Trimming removed 0 bases from V and 0 bases from J, with 8 bases in between. The CDR3 sequence is CASSYSSGATNEKLFF. The DNA for the CDR3 is TGTGCCAGCAGTTACTCGTCTGGTGCAACTAATGAAAAACTGTTTTTT.